The 24 T cell receptor beta chains below come from one sample, sequenced in a study of blood T cells in healthy people across ages. A second PCR, run for about 7 to 11 cycles, used a sample-barcoded 5' primer plus a J-beta primer mix. MiXCR, applied by TCRdb to the 5' RACE reads, yields one record per CDR3 protein. The sample holds roughly 570,000 distinct CDR3 sequences, 25% to 30% seen once. The sequencing sample was made of blood. The receptors stem from a woman in her 70s in good health.

This clonotype was picked up a small number of times. The chain is built from TRBV20-1 and TRBJ1-1; D ambiguous. Germline V CDR1 and CDR2: DFQATT, SNEGSKA (reference sequence). The CDR3 extends over 14 amino acids. V dropped 3 bases and J dropped 0 bases, with 11 bases sitting between them. The CDR3 bases are TGCAGTGCTAGGTTGGGCTCAATGAACACTGAAGCTTTCTTT. Translating gives CSARLGSMNTEAFF.

The chain uses TRBV20-1 and TRBJ2-3; TRBD2 might be the D (5 bases). CDR1 DFQATT and CDR2 SNEGSKA come from the germline V gene (reference sequence). The V end was cut by 4 bases, the J end by 6 bases, with 17 bases between. The CDR3 has 14 residues. The DNA of the CDR3 is TGCAGTGCTATTCCGGCCGATAGCGTTGATACGCAGTATTTT. The encoded protein is CSAIPADSVDTQYF.

The rearrangement uses TRBV20-1 and TRBJ2-1; 10 nucleotides align to TRBD1. With the DNA end fitting TRBJ2-5 better, the J assignment may be wrong. CDR3 length equals 14 residues. Germline CDR1 reads DFQATT; CDR2 reads SNEGSKA (reference sequence). CDR3 region: CSADPGQGSETQYF. The CDR3 region has the DNA TGCAGTGCCGACCCGGGACAGGGGTCGGAGACCCAGTACTTC.

This clonotype appeared a single time. The chain links TRBV6-5 to TRBJ2-1; 12 nucleotides line up with TRBD2. The better agreement between TRBJ2-5 and the DNA end casts doubt on the J call. The CDR3 is made up of 13 amino acids. Germline loops: CDR1 MNHEY, CDR2 SVGAGI. CDR3 in amino acids: CASSTGLAGTQYF. CDR3 DNA: TGTGCCAGCAGCACGGGACTAGCGGGGACCCAGTACTTC.

This clonotype appeared once. The genes are TRBV7-9 and TRBJ2-5; a weak D match, TRBD2 (5 bases). V lost 5 bases and J lost 5, with 21 bases in between. This CDR3 has 16 residues. CDR1 and CDR2 from the germline V gene are SEHNR and FQNEAQ (reference sequence). The DNA for the CDR3 is TGTGCCAGCAGCGGAGGATTTCCGCTTACAGACGAGACCCAGTACTTC. Protein sequence: CASSGGFPLTDETQYF.

This clonotype was recorded at least ten times. The V and J genes are TRBV4-3 and TRBJ2-1; D not certain. The DNA matches TRBJ2-5 better at its end, which makes the J call doubtful. CDR1 is LGHNA, CDR2 YSLEER, per germline. The CDR3 totals 13 residues. For the CDR3, the DNA is TGCGCCAGCAGCCAAGGGCCTAGGGAGACCCAGTACTTC. Translating it yields CASSQGPRETQYF.

The chain employs TRBV7-2 and TRBJ1-1; TRBD1 is a possible D gene (5 bases). V lost 5 bases and J lost 4, with 20 bases in between. This CDR3 has 16 residues. The V gene's germline CDR1 is SGHTA and CDR2 FQGNSA. CDR3 protein: CASSPSPTAVSTEAFF. CDR3 nucleotide sequence: TGTGCCAGCAGCCCCTCCCCGACAGCGGTTAGCACTGAAGCTTTCTTT.

This clonotype was observed a handful of times. This chain uses TRBV5-1 with TRBJ2-5, with 9 bases fitting TRBD1. The germline gives CDR1 SGHRS, CDR2 YFSETQ. The V segment lost 4 bases and the J segment 4 bases; nucleotides outside the gene matches: 11. This CDR3 region has 16 residues. DNA of the CDR3: TGCGCCAGCAGCCAGGGGACAGGGCCCTCTGGAGAGACCCAGTACTTC. Protein product: CASSQGTGPSGETQYF.

A few counts support this clonotype. The chain combines TRBV4-3 with TRBJ1-4; 7 bases map to TRBD1. CDR3 size: 17 residues. Per the germline V gene, CDR1 is LGHNA and CDR2 is YSLEER. V lost 4 bases and J lost 0; bases outside the gene matches: 8. CDR3 loop: CASSRQGLSATNEKLFF. The CDR3 DNA reads as TGCGCCAGCAGCCGACAGGGACTATCTGCAACTAATGAAAAACTGTTTTTT.

V and J are TRBV19 and TRBJ1-2; no firm D call. Germline assignment: CDR1 LNHDA and CDR2 SQIVND (reference sequence). CDR3 length: 15 residues. V shed 6 bases and J shed 4 bases, with 18 bases lying between them. The CDR3 loop reads CASRILYPGSYGYTF. As DNA, the CDR3 is TGTGCCAGTAGGATACTCTATCCGGGGAGCTATGGCTACACCTTC.

The chain is built from TRBV20-1 and TRBJ2-2; TRBD1 is a possible D gene (5 bases). Trimming removed 2 bases at V and 5 bases at J, with 18 bases between. The CDR3 is 16 amino acids. The V gene's germline CDR1 is DFQATT and CDR2 SNEGSKA (reference sequence). The CDR3 loop reads CSARIIGAPRTGELFF. The CDR3 nucleotides read TGCAGTGCTAGAATCATAGGGGCCCCTCGGACCGGGGAGCTGTTTTTT.

The chain has TRBV14 and TRBJ2-5; possibly TRBD2 for D (5 bases). Trimming pared 0 bases from V and 4 bases from J, leaving 12 bases between. The CDR3 has 15 amino acids. Germline assignment: CDR1 SGHDN and CDR2 FVKESK. The CDR3 nucleotides are TGTGCCAGCAGCCAAGAAGGCGGGTTAAGAGAGACCCAGTACTTC. This sequence encodes CASSQEGGLRETQYF.

This clonotype was counted many times. This rearrangement joins TRBV29-1 to TRBJ2-4; 7 nucleotides match TRBD1. The ends lost 6 bases at V and 0 bases at J; junction bases unmatched: 8. From germline, CDR1 is SQVTM and CDR2 ANQGSEA. This CDR3 contains 15 residues. This chain's CDR3 is CSVAGQELAKNIQYF. The CDR3 DNA reads TGCAGCGTCGCTGGACAGGAGCTAGCCAAAAACATTCAGTACTTC.

Details on this clonotype: The CDR3 carries no conserved terminal phenylalanine or tryptophan, so it likely arises from a read error. V gene TRBV4-2 combines with J gene TRBJ1-1; D gene ambiguous. Germline-derived CDR1 and CDR2 are LGHNA and YNFKEQ. With 0 bases removed from V and 3 bases from J, the gap between germline ends came to 14 bases. The CDR3 has 16 amino acids. The CDR3 sequence is CASSQDWEGRYTEAFI. The CDR3 bases are TGTGCCAGCAGCCAAGATTGGGAAGGGAGATACACTGAAGCTTTCATT.

J is TRBJ2-7 and V is TRBV7-2; 11 bases align to TRBD2. The germline V gene has CDR1 SGHTA and CDR2 FQGNSA. This CDR3 comprises 15 residues. The V segment lost 0 bases and the J segment 2 bases; nucleotides outside the gene matches: 0. This chain's CDR3 is CASSLASGRAYEQYF. The CDR3 nucleotides read TGTGCCAGCAGCTTAGCTAGCGGGAGGGCCTACGAGCAGTACTTC. Looking up the rest from reference TRBV7-2 and TRBJ2-7 gives the full variable domain: GAGVSQSPSNKVTEKGKDVELRCDPISGHTALYWYRQSLGQGLEFLIYFQGNSAPDKSGLPSDRFSAERTGGSVSTLTIQRTQQEDSAVYLCASSLASGRAYEQYFGPGTRLTVT.

This clonotype appeared once. The J gene is TRBJ1-6, the V gene TRBV12-3 or TRBV12-4, with D perhaps matching TRBD1 (5 bases). Trimming removed 3 bases from V and 7 bases from J, with 7 bases in between. The CDR3 covers 13 residues. CDR3 nucleotides: TGTGCCAGCAGTTTCCGGGGGAATTCACCCCTCCACTTT. This encodes CASSFRGNSPLHF.

This clonotype was found many times. The CDR3 protein is CASSAGGRGAGEKLFF. CDR3 in DNA: TGTGCCAGCAGCGCGGGAGGCAGGGGCGCAGGTGAAAAACTGTTTTTT. This sequence joins TRBV9 and TRBJ1-4; D may be TRBD1 (6 bases). Germline V gene sequence: CDR1 SGDLS, CDR2 YYNGEE. The CDR3 spans 16 residues. The ends were cut back, 3 bases at V and 7 bases at J, with 19 bases in the middle.

The rearrangement joins TRBV25-1 to TRBJ2-5, with TRBD1 matching 7 bases. This CDR3 has 14 amino acids. The germline V gene has CDR1 MGHDK and CDR2 SYGVNS. J gave up 1 base and V 6 bases, and 5 bases lay outside the gene matches. The DNA for the CDR3 is TGTGCCAGCAGACCCGGGACAGTCCAAGAGACCCAGTACTTC. Protein sequence: CASRPGTVQETQYF.

This chain joins TRBV20-1 and TRBJ1-2, with 7 bases identical to TRBD1. CDR1 and CDR2 from the germline V gene are DFQATT and SNEGSKA (reference sequence). The CDR3 is made up of 14 amino acids. Trimming at V came to 5 bases and at J to 8 bases, leaving 14 bases not matched to a gene. For the CDR3, the DNA is TGCAGTGCTTCACCACCCGACAGGGTTGAAGGCTACACCTTC. It translates to CSASPPDRVEGYTF.

This rearrangement joins TRBV10-3 to TRBJ2-1; D call uncertain. This CDR3 is built from 12 residues. The V gene lost 6 bases and the J gene lost 3 bases, with 6 bases spanning the gap. CDR1 and CDR2 (germline): ENHRY, SYGVKD. The CDR3: CAIRQDYNEQFF. The CDR3 nucleotides are TGTGCCATCAGGCAGGACTACAATGAGCAGTTCTTC.

A few counts support this clonotype. The chain employs TRBV9 and TRBJ2-7; TRBD2 matches at 8 bases. Unmatched junction bases numbered 8, after V lost 4 bases and J lost 2 bases. The CDR3 is 15 residues long. Germline-derived CDR1 and CDR2 are SGDLS and YYNGEE. This CDR3 reads CASSPPAGAPYEQYF. The CDR3 bases are TGTGCCAGCAGCCCCCCAGCGGGGGCCCCCTACGAGCAGTACTTC.

The sample holds many counts of this clonotype. V gene TRBV11-2 combines with J gene TRBJ2-5; D may be TRBD1 or TRBD2 (5 bases each). This CDR3 is built from 15 residues. The germline CDR1 and CDR2 sequences are SGHAT and FQNNGV. V shed 5 bases and J shed 5 bases, with 18 bases lying between them. CDR3 in DNA: TGTGCCAGCAGCATCCGGGGCCGGACGCGTGAGACCCAGTACTTC. Protein product: CASSIRGRTRETQYF.

V usage is TRBV3-1 and J usage is TRBJ2-3; weak D call: TRBD2 (7 bases). Trimming took 2 bases from V and 0 from J, leaving 9 bases between them. From germline, CDR1 is LGHDT and CDR2 YNNKEL (reference sequence). This CDR3 is built from 15 residues. The CDR3 DNA reads TGTGCCAGCAGCCAACGGGGGGCCAGCACAGATACGCAGTATTTT. Its translation is CASSQRGASTDTQYF.

This clonotype was detected a few times. This sequence joins TRBV4-3 and TRBJ2-1, with D unresolved. CDR3 length: 14 amino acids. In germline, CDR1 is LGHNA, CDR2 YSLEER. V shed 3 bases and J shed 11 bases, with 17 bases lying between them. As DNA, the CDR3 is TGCGCCAGCAGCCAGGATTCTACTTATAATAAGCAGTTCTTC. Translated, it gives CASSQDSTYNKQFF.